This TCR beta chain was recorded in a study of blood T cell repertoires in COVID-19. The wider study: Spain, Italy and the United States supplied samples that represented acute and convalescent COVID-19. T cells, B-cell-depleted T cells, or PBMCs supplied cDNA or gDNA.

Original analysis: Amplifying reference gene primers gave estimates of nucleated cell counts. Profiling relied on immunoSEQ multiplex PCR, and the TCRdb table lists in-frame clones only, not all of them. V, J and clone size are taken as reported in that table, and D and trimming were inferred from the DNA itself. Among 100,000 to 120,000 clones listed, under 80% were seen once. J lost 1 base, V lost 6 bases, and 5 bases had no gene match. The CDR3 consists of 14 residues. Germline-derived CDR1 and CDR2 are SGHRS and YFSETQ. The TCR sequence derives from a woman aged 70-85 years with acute or convalescent COVID-19. Sample: peripheral blood. The gene calls are TRBV5-1 and TRBJ2-7; 9 bases line up with TRBD1. The CDR3 is CASNPGQGSYEQYF. For the CDR3, the DNA is TGCGCCAGCAACCCGGGACAGGGTTCCTACGAGCAGTACTTC.